This T cell receptor beta chain was documented in a study of post-analysis software for immune sequencing data. General study findings and limits: The study found TRBV5-6, TRBV5-1 and TRBV20-1 among five TRBV segments more frequent in patients than controls. The normalized Chao1 diversity of multiple sclerosis patients was significantly lower than that of controls.

The germline CDR1 and CDR2 sequences are SGHTA and FQGTGA. This CDR3 contains 16 residues. The V end lost 4 bases, the J end lost 6 bases, and 18 bases lay between the germline ends. As for this clonotype: As yet, its antigen is unknown.

Unique molecular identifiers tagged the TCR beta cDNA libraries. TCRdb analysed the PCR reads with MiXCR anew, one entry per CDR3 protein. The sample contains roughly 650,000 distinct CDR3 sequences, 55% to 70% of which appear only once. Sequencing input: blood. The sequence was collected from a girl aged 2-10 years with multiple sclerosis. The chain uses TRBV7-3 and TRBJ1-4, with D perhaps matching TRBD1 (5 bases). The CDR3 DNA reads TGTGCCAGCAGCTACGTAACGGGACCTACCGATGAAAAACTGTTTTTT. This gives the protein CASSYVTGPTDEKLFF. Combining the CDR3 with reference TRBV7-3 and TRBJ1-4 gives the whole variable domain GAGVSQTPSNKVTEKGKYVELRCDPISGHTALYWYRQSLGQGPEFLIYFQGTGAADDSGLPNDRFFAVRPEGSVSTLKIQRTERGDSAVYLCASSYVTGPTDEKLFFGSGTQLSVL.